The sequence of this T cell receptor (beta chain) was determined in a study of cytomegalovirus exposure and HLA in healthy donors. The CDR3 runs to 15 residues. V lost 6 bases and J 2 bases, leaving 14 bases between the germline ends. Germline CDR1 and CDR2: MDHEN and SYDVKM. The PCR employed 60 Vbeta primers together with 13 Jbeta primers. Profiling relied on immunoSEQ multiplex PCR, and the TCRdb table lists in-frame clones only, not all of them. The data contain 130,000 or so clones, more than 75% of them singletons. Study-wide findings and caveats: Cytomegalovirus status was reportedly diagnosed by the classifier with high sensitivity and specificity. Presence/absence analyses took donor sequencing depth as roughly uniform. A list of about 160 TCR beta chains associated with cytomegalovirus was given.

Nominally healthy donors provided the samples, though records likely missed some immune exposures. Note on this clone: Antigen specificity is unknown.

This receptor was obtained from a female donor in good health and CMV-seronegative. Sequenced input: PBMCs. The chain links TRBV28 to TRBJ1-5; tentatively, D is TRBD1 (6 bases). CDR3 residues: CASSRSPGGNQPQHF. DNA for the CDR3: TGTGCCAGCAGCCGCTCGCCAGGGGGCAATCAGCCCCAGCATTTT.